What follows are 23 T cell receptor beta chains derived from one specimen sequenced in a study of T cell changes during pregnancy in multiple sclerosis. Sequencing was performed with immunoSEQ multiplex PCR; in TCRdb, only in-frame clones are kept and a portion is missing. Of under 95,000 clones in the sample, 80% to 95% were seen once. The material was peripheral blood, obtained in the second trimester of pregnancy. The source is a female donor with multiple sclerosis, enrolled in a pregnancy study.

This clone was observed once. The DNA for the CDR3 is TGTGCCAGCAGTTGGACAGGGGAAACAACTAATGAAAAACTGTTTTTT. This encodes CASSWTGETTNEKLFF. V gene TRBV6-6 combines with J gene TRBJ1-4, with 9 bases aligning to TRBD1. Germline V CDR1 and CDR2: MNHNY, SVGAGI (reference sequence). The CDR3 spans 16 residues. Trimming cost V 4 bases and J 0 bases; bases outside gene matches: 3.

J is TRBJ2-1 and V is TRBV5-6; weak D call: TRBD2 (7 bases). There are 15 residues in the CDR3. Trimming removed 1 base from V and 8 bases from J, with 16 bases in between. CDR1 and CDR2 (germline): SGHDT, YYEEEE. This CDR3 is CASSLSPQGGDEQFF. CDR3 DNA: TGTGCCAGCAGCTTGTCCCCACAGGGAGGGGATGAGCAGTTCTTC.

This rearrangement joins TRBV11-2 to TRBJ1-1; D may be TRBD1 (6 bases). CDR3 length: 14 residues. The V and J ends lost 5 bases and 6 bases respectively, with 16 bases between them. Germline V gives CDR1 SGHAT, CDR2 FQNNGV. The CDR3 is CASSQLQGSAEAFF. The DNA of the CDR3 is TGTGCCAGCAGCCAACTACAGGGTTCGGCTGAAGCTTTCTTT. Full variable domain (remainder filled in from reference TRBV11-2 and TRBJ1-1): EAGVAQSPRYKIIEKRQSVAFWCNPISGHATLYWYQQILGQGPKLLIQFQNNGVVDDSQLPKDRFSAERLKGVDSTLKIQPAKLEDSAVYLCASSQLQGSAEAFFGQGTRLTVV.

This chain uses TRBV7-9 with TRBJ1-2; D is unclear. Germline V gives CDR1 SEHNR, CDR2 FQNEAQ (reference sequence). CDR3 length: 14 amino acids. The V end was cut by 2 bases, the J end by 2 bases, with 9 bases between. The CDR3 coding sequence is TGTGCCAGCAGCTTATTGATAGAAAACTATGGCTACACCTTC. It translates to CASSLLIENYGYTF.

The chain has TRBV4-2 and TRBJ2-1; 8 nucleotides line up with TRBD2. CDR1 and CDR2 (germline): LGHNA, YNFKEQ. J was trimmed by 10 bases and V by 0 bases; bases with no gene match: 14. This CDR3 spans 17 amino acids. Written as DNA, the CDR3 is TGTGCCAGCAGCCAAGATGGTCCACGGGGGGGAAGGTTGGAGCAGTTCTTC. Translated, it gives CASSQDGPRGGRLEQFF.

The rearrangement links TRBV5-6 to TRBJ1-3; the match to TRBD1 covers 7 bases. Germline-derived CDR1 and CDR2 are SGHDT and YYEEEE. With V trimmed by 2 bases and J by 2 bases, 1 base remained unmatched. The CDR3 spans 14 residues. The CDR3 protein is CASSFDRAGNTIYF. CDR3 nucleotide sequence: TGTGCCAGCAGCTTTGACAGGGCTGGAAACACCATATATTTT.

This clone is a singleton in its sample. V gene TRBV13 combines with J gene TRBJ2-3; D perhaps matches TRBD1 (6 bases). The germline V gene has CDR1 PRHDT and CDR2 FYEKMQ (reference sequence). The V end was cut by 3 bases, the J end by 4 bases, with 11 bases between. The CDR3 runs to 14 residues. The CDR3 nucleotides are TGTGCCAGCAGCTTTCGTCAGGGGTCAGATACGCAGTATTTT. Protein product: CASSFRQGSDTQYF.

This rearrangement joins TRBV28 to TRBJ2-3; 7 bases match TRBD2. J was trimmed by 10 bases and V by 2 bases; bases with no gene match: 0. Germline CDR1 reads MDHEN; CDR2 reads SYDVKM. CDR3 length: 11 amino acids. The DNA of the CDR3 is TGTGCCAGCAGTTTAGGGAGGGCGCAGTATTTT. It specifies CASSLGRAQYF.

This chain links TRBV6-6 with TRBJ2-2; possibly TRBD2 for D (6 bases). V shed 5 bases and J shed 5 bases, with 12 bases lying between them. CDR3 length: 14 residues. Germline values: CDR1 MNHNY, CDR2 SVGAGI (reference sequence). The CDR3 is CASSQQAGTGELFF. In DNA, the CDR3 is TGTGCCAGCAGTCAACAAGCGGGTACCGGGGAGCTGTTTTTT.

CDR3 loop: CASSPKRGPVGTQYF. CDR3 in DNA: TGTGCCAGCTCACCTAAACGAGGCCCGGTAGGGACCCAGTACTTC. The chain employs TRBV18 and TRBJ2-5; no clear D. CDR3 size: 15 residues. V gave up 3 bases and J gave up 7 bases, with 18 bases separating them. CDR1 KGHSH and CDR2 LQKENI come from the germline V gene.

The rearrangement joins TRBV13 to TRBJ1-2; no clear D. Germline values: CDR1 PRHDT, CDR2 FYEKMQ (reference sequence). Trimming took off 1 base at V and 0 bases at J, with 9 bases between the two ends. CDR3 length: 15 residues. The CDR3 is CASSLVRRANYGYTF. The CDR3 DNA follows: TGTGCCAGCAGCTTAGTTCGGAGAGCTAACTATGGCTACACCTTC.

V and J are TRBV28 and TRBJ1-1; TRBD1 aligns across 7 bases. The CDR3 sequence is 17 residues long. The V gene's germline CDR1 is MDHEN and CDR2 SYDVKM. Trimming took 3 bases from V and 6 from J; bases not matched to a gene: 16. In nucleotides, the CDR3 is TGTGCCAGCAGTTTTTCATACAGGGGATTCATGGTCTCTGAAGCTTTCTTT. Its protein is CASSFSYRGFMVSEAFF.

This clone came up once. The CDR3 bases are TGTGCCAGCAGCTTAGGGTCGACTAGTGTCAATGAGCAGTTCTTC. Protein product: CASSLGSTSVNEQFF. V usage is TRBV7-9 and J usage is TRBJ2-1; D may be TRBD2 (6 bases). CDR1 and CDR2 (germline): SEHNR, FQNEAQ (reference sequence). The CDR3 covers 15 residues. The V end was cut by 1 base, the J end by 6 bases, with 13 bases between.

The gene calls are TRBV4-3 and TRBJ2-3; the match to TRBD1 covers 9 bases. V dropped 0 bases and J dropped 6; count of bases not matched to a gene: 7. This CDR3 region has 16 residues. Germline V CDR1 and CDR2: LGHNA, YSLEER. CDR3 in DNA: TGCGCCAGCAGCCAAGAAGGGACAGGGTGGATGGATACGCAGTATTTT. This encodes CASSQEGTGWMDTQYF.

The V gene is TRBV9, the J gene TRBJ2-7; TRBD2 aligns across 8 bases. The CDR3 is 13 amino acids. Germline V lookup: CDR1 SGDLS, CDR2 YYNGEE. The junction had 3 bases not matched to a gene; V was cut back by 5 bases and J by 2 bases. This chain's CDR3 is CASSKTSAYEQYF. The DNA for the CDR3 is TGTGCCAGCAGTAAGACTAGCGCCTACGAGCAGTACTTC.

CDR3 sequence (DNA): TGTGCCAGCAGCCGGGACAGGGACACTGAAGCTTTCTTT. It is translated as CASSRDRDTEAFF. The chain has TRBV14 and TRBJ1-1; 9 bases are a match to TRBD1. CDR3 length: 13 residues. Germline V CDR1 and CDR2: SGHDN, FVKESK. After removal of 4 bases from V and 3 bases from J, the junction contained 0 bases not matched to a gene.

The chain links TRBV19 to TRBJ1-5; TRBD1 matches 9 bases. The germline V gene encodes CDR1 LNHDA and CDR2 SQIVND (reference sequence). The ends lost 7 bases at V and 6 bases at J; junction bases unmatched: 7. The CDR3 contains 14 residues. The CDR3 reads CASTARDRVQPQHF. CDR3 in DNA: TGTGCCAGTACCGCCCGGGACAGGGTTCAGCCCCAGCATTTT. Together with reference TRBV19 and TRBJ1-5, the CDR3 gives the full variable domain: DGGITQSPKYLFRKEGQNVTLSCEQNLNHDAMYWYRQDPGQGLRLIYYSQIVNDFQKGDIAEGYSVSREKKESFPLTVTSAQKNPTAFYLCASTARDRVQPQHFGDGTRLSIL.

This clone was observed a single time. The chain recombines TRBV7-8 with TRBJ2-7; TRBD1 agrees at 8 bases. Germline loops: CDR1 SGHVS, CDR2 FQNEAQ. Trimming at V came to 1 base and at J to 2 bases, leaving 4 bases not matched to a gene. CDR3 length: 15 amino acids. The CDR3 spells CASSLGTGTPYEQYF. The CDR3 bases are TGTGCCAGCAGCTTAGGGACAGGGACCCCCTACGAGCAGTACTTC.

This chain joins TRBV5-1 and TRBJ1-1; D gene ambiguous. This CDR3 is 15 amino acids long. V was clipped by 1 base and J by 2 bases, with 12 bases between them. Germline-derived CDR1 and CDR2 are SGHRS and YFSETQ. The CDR3, as DNA: TGCGCCAGCAGCTTGCAAGGAGGAGAAAACACTGAAGCTTTCTTT. Protein sequence: CASSLQGGENTEAFF.

The genes are TRBV11-2 and TRBJ1-1; 10 bases are a match to TRBD1. Germline V lookup: CDR1 SGHAT, CDR2 FQNNGV. V was clipped by 5 bases and J by 11 bases; unmatched bases: 8. The CDR3 extends over 13 amino acids. CDR3 DNA: TGTGCCAGCAGCCCAAGACAGGGGGCGGAGGCTTTCTTT. This gives the protein CASSPRQGAEAFF.

This chain links TRBV10-1 with TRBJ1-1; a possible D gene is TRBD1 (6 bases). CDR1 is WNHNN and CDR2 is SYGVQD in the germline V gene (reference sequence). V lost 0 bases to trimming and J lost 1 base, with 9 bases between them. CDR3 length: 15 amino acids. DNA for the CDR3: TGCGCCAGCAGTGAGTCCCCAGGGGAGAACACTGAAGCTTTCTTT. Translated, it gives CASSESPGENTEAFF.

V and J are TRBV29-1 and TRBJ2-5; possibly TRBD1 for D (6 bases). The length of the CDR3 is 14 residues. The ends were cut back, 2 bases at V and 5 bases at J, with 15 bases in the middle. Looked up from germline, CDR1 is SQVTM and CDR2 is ANQGSEA. The chain's CDR3 is CSVERPGVAETQYF. The DNA for the CDR3 is TGCAGCGTTGAAAGGCCAGGGGTTGCGGAGACCCAGTACTTC.

This rearrangement joins TRBV5-4 to TRBJ1-1; 9 bases match TRBD1. CDR3 size: 16 residues. CDR1 SGHNT and CDR2 YYREEE come from the germline V gene (reference sequence). Trimming cost V 1 base and J 5 bases; bases outside gene matches: 9. The CDR3 protein is CASSLLGTGQKTEAFF. DNA of the CDR3: TGTGCCAGCAGCTTGTTAGGGACAGGGCAGAAAACTGAAGCTTTCTTT. The variable domain in full, with the rest retrieved from reference TRBV5-4 and TRBJ1-1, is ETGVTQSPTHLIKTRGQQVTLRCSSQSGHNTVSWYQQALGQGPQFIFQYYREEENGRGNFPPRFSGLQFPNYSSELNVNALELDDSALYLCASSLLGTGQKTEAFFGQGTRLTVV.